This TCR beta chain is drawn from a study of blood T cell repertoires in COVID-19. Across the whole study: Samples representing acute and convalescent COVID-19 were sourced from the United States, Italy and Spain. From T cells, B-cell-depleted T cells, or PBMCs came the material, which was cDNA or gDNA.

This clone was counted only a few times. V was pared by 6 bases and J by 3 bases, with 4 bases of the junction left unmatched. This CDR3 has 13 residues. CDR1 is SNHLY, CDR2 FYNNEI, per germline. Assay used: immunoSEQ multiplex PCR; TCRdb lists only in-frame clones, some missing. The table records 250,000 to 300,000 clones, 87% of them present only once. This rearrangement joins TRBV2 to TRBJ2-7; TRBD2 agrees at 8 bases. Sample: peripheral blood. The sequence was obtained from a woman between 50 and 59 years old who had recovered from COVID-19. CDR3 amino acids: CASRSGLGYEQYF. The CDR3 DNA reads as TGTGCCAGCAGATCGGGACTAGGCTACGAGCAGTACTTC. The complete variable domain, with remaining parts taken from reference TRBV2 and TRBJ2-7, reads EPEVTQTPSHQVTQMGQEVILRCVPISNHLYFYWYRQILGQKVEFLVSFYNNEISEKSEIFDDQFSVERPDGSNFTLKIRSTKLEDSAMYFCASRSGLGYEQYFGPGTRLTVT.